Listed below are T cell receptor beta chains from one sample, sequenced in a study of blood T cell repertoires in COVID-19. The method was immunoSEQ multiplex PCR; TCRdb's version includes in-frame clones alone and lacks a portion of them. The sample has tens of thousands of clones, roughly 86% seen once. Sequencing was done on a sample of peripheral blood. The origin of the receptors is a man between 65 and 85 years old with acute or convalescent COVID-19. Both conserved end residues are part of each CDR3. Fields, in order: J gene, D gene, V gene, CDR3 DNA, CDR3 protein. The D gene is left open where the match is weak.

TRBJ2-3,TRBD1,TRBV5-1,TGCGCCAGCAGCCTGGGACAGGGGCATGCAGATACGCAGTATTTT,CASSLGQGHADTQYF
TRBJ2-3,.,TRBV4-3,TGCGCCAGCAGCCAATCACAGGGGACTTACACAGATACGCAGTATTTT,CASSQSQGTYTDTQYF
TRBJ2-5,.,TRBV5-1,TGCGCCAGCAGCGGAGGGACGGGTTCAGGGAGGGAGACCCAGTACTTC,CASSGGTGSGRETQYF
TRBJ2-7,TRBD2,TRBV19,TGTGCCAGCTGTTTAGCGGGAGGGGGCGAGCAGTACTTC,CASCLAGGGEQYF
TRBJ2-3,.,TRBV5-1,TGCGCCAGCAGCTTGGCCAGTCGAATCACAGATACGCAGTATTTT,CASSLASRITDTQYF
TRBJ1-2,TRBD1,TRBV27,TGTGCCAGCAGTAGTCCGGGACAGGGGTTCTATGGCTACACCTTC,CASSSPGQGFYGYTF
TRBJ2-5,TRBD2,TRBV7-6,TGTGCCAGCAGCTTAGAGATAGCGGGGGGGTCGAAGACCCAGTACTTC,CASSLEIAGGSKTQYF
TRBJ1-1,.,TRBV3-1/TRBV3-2,TGTGCCAGCAGCCAAGTTGGGGCCGCTGAAGCTTTCTTT,CASSQVGAAEAFF
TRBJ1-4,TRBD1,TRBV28,TGTGCCAGCAGTTTATCCCGACAGGGATGGGGTGAAAAACTGTTTTTT,CASSLSRQGWGEKLFF
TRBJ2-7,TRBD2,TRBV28,TGTGCCAGCAGTTCTCGTAGCGGGACCTCCCCCTACGAGCAGTACTTC,CASSSRSGTSPYEQYF
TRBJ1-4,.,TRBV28,TGTGCCAGCAGTCTAACCGGGACAAGTTTTGCTGGGGAGTTTAGTGAAAAACTGTTTTTT,CASSLTGTSFAGEFSEKLFF
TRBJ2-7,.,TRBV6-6,TGTGCCAGCAGTTACGTGACTACTCCCTACGAGCAGTACTTC,CASSYVTTPYEQYF
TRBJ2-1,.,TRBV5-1,TGCGCCAGCAGCTTGACAGGGGGGGAATACAATGAGCAGTTCTTC,CASSLTGGEYNEQFF